The clone carrying this TCR beta chain was detected only once. With 6 bases removed from V and 0 bases from J, the gap between germline ends came to 9 bases. Per germline, CDR1 ENHRY and CDR2 SYGVKD. The CDR3 consists of 14 residues. TCRdb's table, derived via immunoSEQ multiplex PCR, lists solely in-frame clones and lacks some. The table includes 200,000 to 300,000 clones, over 75% detected once. This entry belongs to a study of blood T cell repertoires in COVID-19. This sequence joins TRBV10-3 and TRBJ1-3; D ambiguous. The origin of this receptor is a woman aged 40 to 50 who had been exposed to COVID-19. Input material: PBMCs or T cells enriched from blood (not recorded which). CDR3 protein: CAIRVAVSGNTIYF. As DNA, the CDR3 is TGTGCCATCAGAGTGGCAGTCTCTGGAAACACCATATATTTT.